This is a list of T cell receptor beta chains from one sample in a study of T cells after yellow fever vaccination. TCRdb used MiXCR to reprocess the 5' RACE reads, holding one entry per CDR3 protein. The table records approximately 93,000 distinct CDR3 sequences, approximately 6.3% of them present only once. Sequenced material: CD8+ T cells sorted from PBMCs, taken 10 days after the yellow fever booster vaccination. These TCRs come from a man between 18 and 35 years old who received the YFV17D yellow fever vaccine. Both conserved end residues are part of each CDR3. Each record gives: V gene, D gene, J gene, clone size, CDR3 DNA, CDR3 protein. D genes are given only for firm matches. The size field is filled for only some rows; it gives once, few, many or a size class.

TRBV4-1	TRBD1	TRBJ2-6	many	TGCGCCAGCAGCGCTCCAGGGGGAGGGGCCAACGTCCTGACTTTC	CASSAPGGGANVLTF
TRBV27	TRBD1	TRBJ1-2	few	TGTGCCAGCAGTTCATACAGGGGGAACTATGGCTACACCTTC	CASSSYRGNYGYTF
TRBV2	NA	TRBJ1-1	NA	TGTGCCAGCAGGGCCGGGGCGAACACTGAAGCTTTCTTT	CASRAGANTEAFF
TRBV19	NA	TRBJ2-1	NA	TGTGCCAGTAGTATAGTAGCAGAAGCCGAGCAGTTCTTC	CASSIVAEAEQFF
TRBV6-2/TRBV6-3	TRBD2	TRBJ2-1	few	TGTGCCAGCAGTTACGACACTAGCGGCGGGCGGGTGAATGAGCAGTTCTTC	CASSYDTSGGRVNEQFF
TRBV4-2	NA	TRBJ1-3	NA	TGTGCCAGCAGCTTATCAAAACCACCGTCGTATTTAAACACCATATATTTT	CASSLSKPPSYLNTIYF
TRBV12-3/TRBV12-4	NA	TRBJ2-7	many	TGTGCCAGCAGCCGTGACAGCGCCTACGAGCAGTACTTC	CASSRDSAYEQYF
TRBV12-3/TRBV12-4	TRBD2	TRBJ2-1	NA	TGTGCCAGCGTGCCCCAGTCTAGCGGGGGGACCCAACCTTTCAATGAGCAGTTCTTC	CASVPQSSGGTQPFNEQFF
TRBV19	NA	TRBJ1-1	NA	TGTGCCAGTAGTATACCCGGCATATACACTGAAGCTTTCTTT	CASSIPGIYTEAFF
TRBV10-2	NA	TRBJ2-3	many	TGCGCCAGCAGCGGGATAGGGGGGGATACGCAGTATTTT	CASSGIGGDTQYF